The text below deals with one TCR beta chain. This sample was included in a study of blood T cell repertoires in COVID-19. Looking at the study overall: There were acute and convalescent COVID-19 samples, and they came from the United States, Italy and Spain.

TCRdb's copy holds only in-frame clones and misses some; the assay was immunoSEQ multiplex PCR. The sample lists approximately 300,000 clones, approximately 81% occurring once. The germline gives CDR1 GTSNPN, CDR2 SVGIG (reference sequence). This CDR3 has 12 residues. Trimming left V 5 bases short and J 2 bases short, with 10 bases between. Grouping used clinical history reported by participants in a survey and questionnaire. Those designated as exposed participants met a COVID-19 case within 2 weeks before study entry. The chain links TRBV30 to TRBJ2-7; possibly TRBD1 for D (6 bases). Sequencing input: PBMCs or T cells enriched from blood (not recorded which). This clonotype was obtained from a woman aged 25 to 39 who had been exposed to COVID-19. In DNA form, the CDR3 reads TGTGCCTGGCAGGACAGAACCTACGAGCAGTACTTC. It translates to CAWQDRTYEQYF.